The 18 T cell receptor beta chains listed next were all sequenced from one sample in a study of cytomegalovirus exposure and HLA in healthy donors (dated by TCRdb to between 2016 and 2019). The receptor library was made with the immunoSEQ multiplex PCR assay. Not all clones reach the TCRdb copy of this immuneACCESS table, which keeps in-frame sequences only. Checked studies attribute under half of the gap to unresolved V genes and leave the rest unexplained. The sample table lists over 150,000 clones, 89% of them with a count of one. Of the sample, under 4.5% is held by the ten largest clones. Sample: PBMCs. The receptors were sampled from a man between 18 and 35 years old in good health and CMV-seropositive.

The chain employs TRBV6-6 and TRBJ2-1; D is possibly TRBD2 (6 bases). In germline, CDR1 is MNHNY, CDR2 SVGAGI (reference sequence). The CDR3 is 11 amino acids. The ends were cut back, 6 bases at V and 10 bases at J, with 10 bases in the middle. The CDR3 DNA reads TGTGCCAGCAGCAACGGGAGAGAGCAGTTCTTC. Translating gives CASSNGREQFF.

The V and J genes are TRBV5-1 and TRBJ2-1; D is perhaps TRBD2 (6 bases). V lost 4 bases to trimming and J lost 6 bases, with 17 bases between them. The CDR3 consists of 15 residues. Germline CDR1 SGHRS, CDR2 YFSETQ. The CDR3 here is CASSPEEGTVNEQFF. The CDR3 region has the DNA TGCGCCAGCAGCCCGGAGGAGGGGACCGTCAATGAGCAGTTCTTC.

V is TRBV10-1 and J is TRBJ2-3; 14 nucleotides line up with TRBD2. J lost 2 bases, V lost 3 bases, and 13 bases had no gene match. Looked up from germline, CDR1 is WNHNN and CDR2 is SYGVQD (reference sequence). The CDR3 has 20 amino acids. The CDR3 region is CASSDPGTSGSPLPTDTQYF. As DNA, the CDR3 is TGCGCCAGCAGTGACCCTGGGACTAGCGGGAGCCCTTTACCCACAGATACGCAGTATTTT.

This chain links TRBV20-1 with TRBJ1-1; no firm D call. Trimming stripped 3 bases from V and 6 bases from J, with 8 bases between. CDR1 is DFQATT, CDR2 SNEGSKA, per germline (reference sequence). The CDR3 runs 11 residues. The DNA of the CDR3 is TGCAGTGCTAGCTTCAGCGCTGAAGCTTTCTTT. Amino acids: CSASFSAEAFF.

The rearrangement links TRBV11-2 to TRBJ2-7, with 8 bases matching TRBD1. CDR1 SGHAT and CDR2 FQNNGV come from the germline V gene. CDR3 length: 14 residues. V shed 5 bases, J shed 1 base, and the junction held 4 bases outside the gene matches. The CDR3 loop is CASSQDRGSYEQYF. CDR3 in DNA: TGTGCCAGCAGCCAAGACAGGGGATCCTACGAGCAGTACTTC.

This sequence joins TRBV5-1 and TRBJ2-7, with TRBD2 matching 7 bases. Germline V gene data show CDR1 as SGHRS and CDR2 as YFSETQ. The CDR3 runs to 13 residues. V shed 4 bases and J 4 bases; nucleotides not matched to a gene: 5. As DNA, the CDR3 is TGCGCCAGCAGCGAAAGAGCGGGATACGAGCAGTACTTC. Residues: CASSERAGYEQYF. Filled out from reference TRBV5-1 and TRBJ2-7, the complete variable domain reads KAGVTQTPRYLIKTRGQQVTLSCSPISGHRSVSWYQQTPGQGLQFLFEYFSETQRNKGNFPGRFSGRQFSNSRSEMNVSTLELGDSALYLCASSERAGYEQYFGPGTRLTVT.

The DNA for the CDR3 is TGTGCCAGTAGTGGGACAGGGGGCTTGGATCAGCCCCAGCATTTT. Its protein product is CASSGTGGLDQPQHF. J is TRBJ1-5 and V is TRBV19; 12 nucleotides line up with TRBD1. CDR3 size: 15 residues. V lost 5 bases and J lost 5; bases outside the gene matches: 4. Germline V gene lookup returns CDR1 LNHDA and CDR2 SQIVND (reference sequence).

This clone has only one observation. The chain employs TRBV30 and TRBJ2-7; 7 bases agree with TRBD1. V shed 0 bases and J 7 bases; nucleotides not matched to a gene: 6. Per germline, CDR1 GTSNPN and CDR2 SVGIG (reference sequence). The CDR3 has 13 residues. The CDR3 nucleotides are TGTGCCTGGAGTGTACCGACAGGGATAGAGCAGTACTTC. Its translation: CAWSVPTGIEQYF.

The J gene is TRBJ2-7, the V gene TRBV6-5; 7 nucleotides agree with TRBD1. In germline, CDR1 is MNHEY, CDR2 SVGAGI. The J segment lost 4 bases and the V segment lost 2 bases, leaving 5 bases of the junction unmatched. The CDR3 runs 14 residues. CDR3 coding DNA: TGTGCCAGCAGTTACCTCCGGGACAGATACGAGCAGTACTTC. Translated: CASSYLRDRYEQYF.

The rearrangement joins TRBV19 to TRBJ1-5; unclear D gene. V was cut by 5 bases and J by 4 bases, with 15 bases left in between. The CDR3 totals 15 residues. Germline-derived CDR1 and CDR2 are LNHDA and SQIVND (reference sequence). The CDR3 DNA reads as TGTGCCAGTAGTCCCTTTGGAGGAGGAAATCAGCCCCAGCATTTT. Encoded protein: CASSPFGGGNQPQHF.

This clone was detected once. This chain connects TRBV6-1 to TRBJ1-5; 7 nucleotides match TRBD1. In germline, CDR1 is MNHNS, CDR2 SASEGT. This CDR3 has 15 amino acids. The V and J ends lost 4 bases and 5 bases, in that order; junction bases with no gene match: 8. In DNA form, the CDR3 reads TGTGCCAGCAGTGGCGACACAGGGGATGATCAGCCCCAGCATTTT. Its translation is CASSGDTGDDQPQHF.

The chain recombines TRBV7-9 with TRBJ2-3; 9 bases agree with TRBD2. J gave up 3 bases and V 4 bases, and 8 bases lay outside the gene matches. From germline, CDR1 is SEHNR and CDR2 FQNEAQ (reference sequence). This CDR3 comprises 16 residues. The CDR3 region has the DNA TGTGCCAGCAGCTCGGGTAGCGGGAGTGTTACAGATACGCAGTATTTT. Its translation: CASSSGSGSVTDTQYF.

The CDR3 reads CASRNQGADYGYTF. DNA of the CDR3: TGTGCCAGCAGGAACCAGGGGGCCGACTATGGCTACACCTTC. V is TRBV6-5 and J is TRBJ1-2, with 8 nucleotides matching TRBD1. From germline, CDR1 is MNHEY and CDR2 SVGAGI. There are 14 residues in the CDR3. The V gene end was trimmed by 6 bases and the J gene end by 3 bases; junction bases not matched to a gene: 6.

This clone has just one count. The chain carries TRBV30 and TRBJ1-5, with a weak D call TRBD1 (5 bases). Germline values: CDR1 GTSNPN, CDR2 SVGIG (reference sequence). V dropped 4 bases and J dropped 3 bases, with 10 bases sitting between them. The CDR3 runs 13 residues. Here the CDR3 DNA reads TGTGCCTGGACTGGGGGGTCCAATCAGCCCCAGCATTTT. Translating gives CAWTGGSNQPQHF.

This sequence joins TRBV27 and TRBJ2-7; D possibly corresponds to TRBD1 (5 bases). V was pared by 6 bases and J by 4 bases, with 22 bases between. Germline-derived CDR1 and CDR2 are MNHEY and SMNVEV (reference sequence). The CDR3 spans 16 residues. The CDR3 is CASREQWQGNWYEQYF. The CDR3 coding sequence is TGTGCCAGCAGAGAGCAATGGCAGGGTAATTGGTACGAGCAGTACTTC.

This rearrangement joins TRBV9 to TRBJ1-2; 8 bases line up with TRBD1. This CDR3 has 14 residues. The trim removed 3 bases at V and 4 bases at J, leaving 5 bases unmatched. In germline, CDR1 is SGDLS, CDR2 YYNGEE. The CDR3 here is CASSAGQVFYGYTF. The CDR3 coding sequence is TGTGCCAGCAGCGCGGGACAGGTCTTCTATGGCTACACCTTC.

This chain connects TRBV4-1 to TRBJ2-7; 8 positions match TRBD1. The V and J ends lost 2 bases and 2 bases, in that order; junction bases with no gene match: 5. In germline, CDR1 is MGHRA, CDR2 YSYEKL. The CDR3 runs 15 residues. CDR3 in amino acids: CASSQWQGAAYEQYF. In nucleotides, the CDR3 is TGCGCCAGCAGCCAATGGCAGGGGGCAGCCTACGAGCAGTACTTC.

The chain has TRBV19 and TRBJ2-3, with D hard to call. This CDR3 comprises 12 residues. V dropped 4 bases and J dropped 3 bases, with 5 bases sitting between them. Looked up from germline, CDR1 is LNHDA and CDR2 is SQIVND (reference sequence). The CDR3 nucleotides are TGTGCCAGTAGTAGCCGGACAGATACGCAGTATTTT. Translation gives CASSSRTDTQYF.